These T cell receptor beta chains were read from a single sample in a study of T cells in Graves' hyperthyroidism and ophthalmopathy. In TCRdb, the multiplex PCR reads were re-called with MiXCR into one record per CDR3 protein. The repertoire holds some 350,000 distinct CDR3 sequences, about 20% seen once, with around 3.6% in the top ten. Sequences were obtained from blood. These receptor sequences come from a woman between 18 and 29 years old with Graves' hyperthyroidism. CDR3s include the opening cysteine and the closing phenylalanine or tryptophan.

V gene: TRBV28; CDR3 protein: CASSLSGGDTEAFF
V gene: TRBV12-3/TRBV12-4; CDR3 protein: CASSFGGGLQPQHF
V gene: TRBV20-1; CDR3 protein: CSARTGSSNQPQHF
V gene: TRBV4-1; CDR3 protein: CASSQDLPTGGGELFF
V gene: TRBV9; CDR3 protein: CASSRGQTYEQYF
V gene: TRBV5-1; CDR3 protein: CASSPRRGTDTQYF
V gene: TRBV5-5; CDR3 protein: CASSVGGQYEQYF
V gene: TRBV6-2/TRBV6-3; CDR3 protein: CASSYSTGGGNQPQHF
V gene: TRBV28; CDR3 protein: CASTTFRRRGYGYTF
V gene: TRBV6-5; CDR3 protein: CASRDSGAYGYTF
V gene: TRBV6-5; CDR3 protein: CASSSRTGIANTGELFF
V gene: TRBV5-4; CDR3 protein: CASSFSVEYYGYTF
V gene: TRBV27; CDR3 protein: CASSLWSGGRYEQYF
V gene: TRBV2; CDR3 protein: CASSEIGRGTDTQYF
V gene: TRBV6-1; CDR3 protein: CASSEDSGNTIYF
V gene: TRBV28; CDR3 protein: CASSQGTNNEAFF
V gene: TRBV9; CDR3 protein: CASSVGQLSYEQYF
V gene: TRBV27; CDR3 protein: CASSLWGPQYEQYF
V gene: TRBV11-3; CDR3 protein: CASSSSLDRADEQYF
V gene: TRBV6-1; CDR3 protein: CATGQGDTGELFF